This T cell receptor beta chain was identified in a study of cytomegalovirus exposure and HLA in healthy donors. A single count supports this clone. Its antigen is undetermined. Germline V gives CDR1 MDHEN, CDR2 SYDVKM. V trimming: 4 bases; J trimming: 6 bases; junction bases outside the gene matches: 18. This CDR3 is 17 amino acids long. Study observations and caveats: Researchers reported in a later analysis that common viral pathogens appeared linked to several top clusters.

Vbeta (60) and Jbeta (13) primers were used in the PCR. Produced via immunoSEQ multiplex PCR; TCRdb's table is partial and in-frame only. The sample records 80,000 to 100,000 clones, around 68% being singletons. The sequenced sample was PBMCs. J is TRBJ2-7 and V is TRBV28; 7 bases map to TRBD2. This clonotype originated in a man aged 50 or older in good health and CMV-seronegative. CDR3 sequence: CASSSPRGSGSRGEQYF. The DNA for the CDR3 is TGTGCCAGCAGTTCTCCTCGGGGTAGCGGGTCTAGGGGCGAGCAGTACTTC. Filled out from reference TRBV28 and TRBJ2-7, the complete variable domain reads DVKVTQSSRYLVKRTGEKVFLECVQDMDHENMFWYRQDPGLGLRLIYFSYDVKMKEKGDIPEGYSVSREKKERFSLILESASTNQTSMYLCASSSPRGSGSRGEQYFGPGTRLTVT.